One T cell receptor beta chain is described in this entry. TCRdb's table, derived via immunoSEQ multiplex PCR, lists solely in-frame clones and lacks some. Of a few hundred thousand clones in the sample, 88% were seen once. The source of the sample is a study of blood T cell repertoires in COVID-19. The CDR3 covers 15 residues. V was trimmed by 7 bases and J by 2 bases, leaving 18 bases between them. Germline V lookup: CDR1 SEHNR, CDR2 FQNEAQ (reference sequence). The clonotype was recovered from a woman between 40 and 55 years old who had recovered from COVID-19. The material sequenced was peripheral blood. The chain carries TRBV7-9 and TRBJ2-7; TRBD1 might be the D (5 bases). The CDR3 spells CASTPDSGTAYEQYF. CDR3 in DNA: TGTGCCAGCACCCCAGACAGTGGAACCGCCTACGAGCAGTACTTC.